This T cell receptor beta chain was sequenced for a study of T cell responses to AZD1222 COVID-19 vaccine. Study results and limitations: White British people made up most donors, females outnumbered males, and clonal diversity was possibly underestimated.

The V end was cut by 3 bases, the J end by 0 bases, with 9 bases between. This CDR3 comprises 14 residues. Germline lookup yields CDR1 PRHDT and CDR2 FYEKMQ (reference sequence). TCRdb keeps only in-frame clones here, not all; method: immunoSEQ multiplex PCR. The sample gives 100,000 to 150,000 clones, about 92% of which show up once; 0.9% to 1.2% is in the top ten. Turning to this clone: No antigen is known for it.

The chain couples TRBV13 to TRBJ2-7; D is possibly TRBD1 or TRBD2 (5 bases each). The sequence was obtained from an adult in good health. The source material was peripheral blood, sampled on day 0 of AZD1222 vaccination. CDR3 sequence: CASSFGTASYEQYF. For the CDR3, the DNA is TGTGCCAGCAGCTTTGGGACGGCCTCCTACGAGCAGTACTTC.